This TCR beta chain appears in the sequencing data of a study of neurological immune-mediated disorders. Each CDR3 protein is one row after TCRdb ran MiXCR on the 5' RACE reads. The top ten hold approximately 2.9% of the sample, which has about 92,000 distinct CDR3 sequences, 3% to 4.5% seen once. The CDR3 contains 15 residues. Germline V gives CDR1 MNHEY, CDR2 SMNVEV (reference sequence). Germline trimming cut 2 bases from V and 3 bases from J; bases unmatched to any gene: 4. The chain carries TRBV27 and TRBJ2-7; 10 bases fit TRBD1. Sequencing was carried out using PBMCs. The receptor was derived from a woman aged 50 to 60 with multiple sclerosis. CDR3 sequence reads: CASSLLRTGGYEQYF. CDR3 nucleotide sequence: TGTGCCAGCAGTTTACTTCGGACAGGGGGCTACGAGCAGTACTTC.